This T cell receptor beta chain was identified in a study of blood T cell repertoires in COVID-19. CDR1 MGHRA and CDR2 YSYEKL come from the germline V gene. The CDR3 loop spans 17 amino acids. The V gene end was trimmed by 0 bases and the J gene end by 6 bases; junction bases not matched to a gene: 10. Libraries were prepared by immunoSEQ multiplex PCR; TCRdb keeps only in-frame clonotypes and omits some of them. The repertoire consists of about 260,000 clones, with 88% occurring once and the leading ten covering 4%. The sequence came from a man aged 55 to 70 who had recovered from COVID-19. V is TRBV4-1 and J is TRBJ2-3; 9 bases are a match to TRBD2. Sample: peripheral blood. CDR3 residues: CASSQETGTSWGDTQYF. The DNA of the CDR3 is TGCGCCAGCAGCCAAGAAACCGGGACTAGCTGGGGGGATACGCAGTATTTT.